These 5 T cell receptor beta chains came from one sample sequenced in a study of CD8 T cells in Susac syndrome. When the RNA was reverse transcribed, random hexamers were used with an input of about 0.5 to 1 ug. TCRdb used MiXCR to reprocess the immunoSEQ multiplex PCR reads, holding one entry per CDR3 protein. The sample has approximately 74,000 distinct CDR3 sequences, over 85% seen once; the top ten hold approximately 0.9%. The sequenced material came from CD8+ T cells from PBMCs. The source of these receptors is a human donor with Susac syndrome.

This clonotype was counted a single time. V usage is TRBV29-1 and J usage is TRBJ2-1; D not certain. CDR3 length: 11 amino acids. V lost 6 bases and J lost 7, with 10 bases in between. Germline V gives CDR1 SQVTM, CDR2 ANQGSEA. The CDR3 spells CSVDPGNEQFF. The CDR3 nucleotides read TGCAGCGTAGACCCCGGGAATGAGCAGTTCTTC.

The V call is TRBV12-3 or TRBV12-4, the J call TRBJ2-2; 10 positions agree with TRBD2. V trimming: 7 bases; J trimming: 4 bases; junction bases outside the gene matches: 6. This CDR3 is built from 15 residues. CDR3 coding DNA: TGTGCCAGCACTCTAGCGGGAGCGGGCACCGGGGAGCTGTTTTTT. Translation gives CASTLAGAGTGELFF.

This chain joins TRBV20-1 and TRBJ2-5; D unclear. The V gene's germline CDR1 is DFQATT and CDR2 SNEGSKA (reference sequence). The CDR3 is 16 residues long. V lost 5 bases and J lost 1, with 20 bases in between. The CDR3 is CSAHEDWRKGQETQYF. The CDR3 DNA follows: TGCAGTGCTCATGAGGATTGGAGAAAAGGCCAAGAGACCCAGTACTTC.

This clonotype occurred once. This chain connects TRBV29-1 to TRBJ2-1; 7 bases line up with TRBD2. Germline trimming cut 2 bases from V and 3 bases from J; bases unmatched to any gene: 13. CDR3 length equals 17 residues. In germline, CDR1 is SQVTM, CDR2 ANQGSEA. CDR3 loop: CSVERLSGTTGYNEQFF. The CDR3 coding sequence is TGCAGCGTTGAACGCCTTTCCGGGACTACCGGCTACAATGAGCAGTTCTTC.

This chain connects TRBV7-9 to TRBJ2-7, with D perhaps assigned TRBD1 or TRBD2 (5 bases each). V lost 5 bases and J lost 1, with 12 bases in between. This CDR3 has 14 residues. Per germline, CDR1 SEHNR and CDR2 FQNEAQ (reference sequence). The CDR3 nucleotides are TGTGCCAGCAGCCCGAGGGGTTTTTCCTACGAGCAGTACTTC. Translation: CASSPRGFSYEQYF.